By share, the clone carrying this T cell receptor (beta chain) ranks as medium-sized (0.01 to 0.1%). Its cognate antigen is unknown. These data originate in a study of metastatic and nonmetastatic thyroid tumors. As for the study in general: Across blood and tumor or nodule tissue, repertoires from malignant and benign thyroid patients were compared with one another. Findings of the study overall: Reportedly, malignant thyroid tumors had significantly higher TCR beta diversity than benign nodules, in blood and tumor.

Per the study methods: Clinicopathological groups supplied CDR3 differences that were used to build a distant-metastasis classifier for papillary thyroid cancer. TCRdb called clones again from the PCR reads with MiXCR. In this record, the V and J calls reflect TCRdb's handling and not the investigators' own analysis. The data show 80,000 to 85,000 clones, roughly an eighth seen once. Trimming left V 4 bases short and J 0 bases short, with 7 bases between. Looked up from germline, CDR1 is SGHRS and CDR2 is YFSETQ. The CDR3 has 13 amino acids. The entire patient cohort was treatment-naive prior to thyroid surgery.

The V call is TRBV5-1, the J call TRBJ1-2, with D unclear. Specimen: tumor tissue. The TCR comes from a female donor with papillary thyroid cancer or a benign thyroid nodule (not recorded which). Some clones in this sample may be carry-over from other donors' samples. CDR3 in DNA: TGCGCCAGCAGCAGCGGGACTAACTATGGCTACACCTTC. Its protein product is CASSSGTNYGYTF.